Listed here are 26 T cell receptor beta chains from one sample, sequenced in a study of blood T cells in healthy people across ages (dated by TCRdb to the mid-2010s). Library preparation used 5' RACE. The sequencer listed for this sample is Illumina HiSeq 2500. The second PCR ran for roughly 7 to 11 cycles and used a J-beta primer mix along with a sample-barcoded 5' primer. The public reads were reprocessed in TCRdb via fastp at Q25 and MiXCR, keeping in-frame beta chains. CDR3 protein sequences are deduplicated, and each keeps its most common genes and DNA. The sample profile shows around 870,000 distinct CDR3 sequences; 25% to 35% of them were found once. The ten largest account for 15% to 20% of the sample. Sequences were obtained from blood. All receptors come from an elderly woman in good health.

V is TRBV20-1 and J is TRBJ1-5; possible D gene TRBD1, 5 bases. The ends were cut back, 3 bases at V and 0 bases at J, with 9 bases in the middle. This CDR3 has 14 amino acids. Looked up from germline, CDR1 is DFQATT and CDR2 is SNEGSKA (reference sequence). CDR3 DNA sequence: TGCAGTGCTAGCAGACAGCTTAGCAATCAGCCCCAGCATTTT. This translates into CSASRQLSNQPQHF.

This clonotype was seen a handful of times. The chain employs TRBV5-5 and TRBJ2-5; D may match TRBD1 or TRBD2 (5 bases each). The CDR3 is 16 amino acids. CDR1 is SGHKS, CDR2 YYEKEE, per germline (reference sequence). V lost 2 bases to trimming and J lost 4 bases, with 18 bases between them. The CDR3 coding sequence is TGTGCCAGCAGCTTCGGGGCCGGGGTCCCCCCAGAGACCCAGTACTTC. Protein sequence: CASSFGAGVPPETQYF.

This clonotype was picked up a small number of times. This may arise from a read error, as a much more abundant clone is one base away. The chain combines TRBV12-3 or TRBV12-4 with TRBJ2-7; 8 bases are a match to TRBD1. V lost 4 bases and J lost 9; bases outside the gene matches: 11. The CDR3 runs 14 residues. The CDR3: CASSCSRGRDVQYF. The CDR3, as DNA: TGTGCCAGCAGTTGCTCCAGGGGGCGCGACGTGCAGTACTTC.

The genes are TRBV27 and TRBJ2-1; 10 bases line up with TRBD2. The germline gives CDR1 MNHEY, CDR2 SMNVEV (reference sequence). V lost 5 bases and J lost 4; bases outside the gene matches: 5. This CDR3 spans 15 amino acids. This CDR3 reads CASSHLAGEYNEQFF. CDR3 sequence (DNA): TGTGCCAGCAGTCATCTAGCGGGGGAATACAATGAGCAGTTCTTC.

J is TRBJ1-2 and V is TRBV9, with D possibly being TRBD1 (6 bases). Trimming shortened V by 4 bases and J by 2 bases, and 12 bases separated the two germline ends. Germline V gene lookup returns CDR1 SGDLS and CDR2 YYNGEE. The CDR3 is made up of 14 amino acids. This CDR3 reads CASSLDSLNYGYTF. CDR3 sequence (DNA): TGTGCCAGCAGCCTGGACAGCCTCAACTATGGCTACACCTTC. The full variable domain, completed using reference TRBV9 and TRBJ1-2, is DSGVTQTPKHLITATGQRVTLRCSPRSGDLSVYWYQQSLDQGLQFLIQYYNGEERAKGNILERFSAQQFPDLHSELNLSSLELGDSALYFCASSLDSLNYGYTFGSGTRLTVV.

A note on this clonotype: A clone one base away is much larger, so this may be a read error. This chain connects TRBV6-5 to TRBJ2-5; D gene unclear. CDR1 and CDR2 (germline): MNHEY, SVGAGI. The CDR3 sequence is 15 residues long. V dropped 5 bases and J dropped 11 bases, with 24 bases sitting between them. CDR3 nucleotide sequence: TGTGCCAGCAGTCGGCCGGGCGTCTCTTACAATGAGCAGTACTTC. As protein: CASSRPGVSYNEQYF.

A word on this clonotype: Just one base apart from a much larger clone, this may be a read error. The J gene is TRBJ1-1, the V gene TRBV29-1; maybe TRBD1 (5 bases). Germline CDR1 is SQVTM and CDR2 is ANQGSEA. The CDR3 covers 12 residues. With 5 bases removed from V and 8 bases from J, the gap between germline ends came to 15 bases. In nucleotides, the CDR3 is TGCAGCGTTAGGGGTCCGGATACGGAAGCTTTCTTT. Its protein is CSVRGPDTEAFF.

This clonotype was counted a few times. The chain joins TRBV7-2 to TRBJ1-4; D is undetermined. Germline V gene data show CDR1 as SGHTA and CDR2 as FQGNSA. The CDR3 is 15 residues long. Trimming removed 1 base at V and 7 bases at J, with 13 bases between. The CDR3 sequence is CASSLVYGEGEKLFF. CDR3 nucleotide sequence: TGTGCCAGCAGCTTAGTTTATGGGGAGGGTGAAAAACTGTTTTTT.

The chain uses TRBV20-1 and TRBJ2-3; 9 bases line up with TRBD1. Germline CDR1 and CDR2: DFQATT and SNEGSKA (reference sequence). After removal of 6 bases from V and 4 bases from J, the junction contained 14 bases not matched to a gene. The CDR3 covers 16 residues. The CDR3 sequence: CSAKISGTGIADTQYF. The DNA for the CDR3 is TGCAGTGCAAAGATCTCCGGGACAGGGATAGCAGATACGCAGTATTTT.

The genes are TRBV30 and TRBJ2-7; 9 nucleotides line up with TRBD1. The germline gives CDR1 GTSNPN, CDR2 SVGIG (reference sequence). The CDR3 loop spans 12 amino acids. V was pared by 8 bases and J by 4 bases, with 6 bases of the junction left unmatched. CDR3 residues: CAGGQGSYEQYF. CDR3 coding DNA: TGTGCCGGGGGACAGGGATCGTACGAGCAGTACTTC.

In its sample, this clonotype was seen many times. The rearrangement joins TRBV20-1 to TRBJ1-5, with TRBD1 matching 10 bases. With 4 bases clipped from V and 4 bases from J, the junction kept 7 bases outside the gene matches. This CDR3 is 15 amino acids long. Germline V gene sequence: CDR1 DFQATT, CDR2 SNEGSKA (reference sequence). The CDR3 nucleotides read TGCAGTGCTACCCCGACAGGGGGCCCGAATCAGCCCCAGCATTTT. Translation gives CSATPTGGPNQPQHF.

This clonotype was observed many times. The V and J genes are TRBV20-1 and TRBJ2-7; 10 bases map to TRBD1. The germline gives CDR1 DFQATT, CDR2 SNEGSKA (reference sequence). Trimming at V came to 3 bases and at J to 5 bases, leaving 7 bases not matched to a gene. There are 14 residues in the CDR3. CDR3 sequence (DNA): TGCAGTGCTAGCACCCGGGACAGGGGCCACGAGCAGTACTTC. Protein product: CSASTRDRGHEQYF.

This clonotype occurred once. This could be a read error, since a much larger clone is one nucleotide away. This sequence joins TRBV5-1 and TRBJ1-5; D call uncertain. CDR3 length: 14 residues. Germline-derived CDR1 and CDR2 are SGHRS and YFSETQ. The CDR3 loop reads CASCLGGLNQPQHF. CDR3 nucleotides: TGCGCCAGCTGCTTGGGAGGGCTGAATCAGCCCCAGCATTTT.

Of note for this clonotype: Just one base apart from a much larger clone, this may be a read error. The V gene is TRBV5-1, the J gene TRBJ2-1, with D tentatively TRBD1 (5 bases). The end of the DNA fits TRBJ2-7 better, so the J call may be wrong. This CDR3 spans 15 amino acids. Germline CDR1 reads SGHRS; CDR2 reads YFSETQ. The CDR3 protein is CASSPIQVSYNEQYF. The CDR3 DNA sequence: TGCGCCAGCAGCCCCATACAGGTCTCCTACAATGAGCAGTACTTC.

The rearrangement links TRBV30 to TRBJ1-2; D possibly corresponds to TRBD1 (5 bases). The V and J ends lost 7 bases and 8 bases respectively, with 23 bases between them. This CDR3 contains 14 residues. Per the germline V gene, CDR1 is GTSNPN and CDR2 is SVGIG (reference sequence). CDR3 sequence: CASSRDWHLSGYTF. The CDR3 coding sequence is TGTGCCTCGAGCCGGGACTGGCATCTCTCCGGCTACACCTTC. Full variable domain (missing parts from reference TRBV30 and TRBJ1-2): SQTIHQWPATLVQPVGSPLSLECTVEGTSNPNLYWYRQAAGRGLQLLFYSVGIGQISSEVPQNLSASRPQDRQFILSSKKLLLSDSGFYLCASSRDWHLSGYTFGSGTRLTVV.

This clonotype was counted a single time. This may stem from a read error, because a much larger clone lies one nucleotide away. The CDR3 DNA reads as TGTGCCAGCGCCCCGAGGAACTCTGGAAACACCATATATTTT. It translates to CASAPRNSGNTIYF. V and J are TRBV7-9 and TRBJ1-3; no firm D call. V shed 8 bases and J shed 0 bases, with 11 bases lying between them. CDR1 is SEHNR and CDR2 is FQNEAQ in the germline V gene (reference sequence). The CDR3 is 14 amino acids.

The chain joins TRBV10-3 to TRBJ2-1; tentative D call: TRBD1 (6 bases). The DNA end is a closer match to TRBJ2-7, so the J assignment may be wrong. Per germline, CDR1 ENHRY and CDR2 SYGVKD. The CDR3 sequence is 17 residues long. Here the CDR3 reads CAISESKGQISYNEQYF. The DNA of the CDR3 is TGTGCCATCAGTGAGTCGAAGGGACAAATCTCCTACAATGAGCAGTACTTC.

DNA for the CDR3: TGTGCCAGCAGTGTCACAGGGGCCAAAAACATTCAGTACTTC. It yields the protein CASSVTGAKNIQYF. The chain carries TRBV28 and TRBJ2-4, with TRBD1 as a possible D gene (6 bases). The ends were cut back, 5 bases at V and 1 base at J, with 9 bases in the middle. The CDR3 has 14 residues. CDR1 is MDHEN, CDR2 SYDVKM, per germline. Looking up the rest from reference TRBV28 and TRBJ2-4 gives the full variable domain: DVKVTQSSRYLVKRTGEKVFLECVQDMDHENMFWYRQDPGLGLRLIYFSYDVKMKEKGDIPEGYSVSREKKERFSLILESASTNQTSMYLCASSVTGAKNIQYFGAGTRLSVL.

A word on this clonotype: One end of the junction is discordant with germline, which a read error may explain. The chain is built from TRBV10-2 and TRBJ2-5, with 7 bases aligning to TRBD1. The CDR3 is 14 residues long. CDR1 and CDR2 from the germline V gene are WSHSY and SAAADI. This chain's CDR3 is CASRESETGRGQYF. The CDR3 DNA reads as TGCGCCAGCAGGGAGTCGGAGACAGGGCGCGGGCAGTACTTC.

This clonotype has a count of ten or more. The chain carries TRBV12-3 or TRBV12-4 and TRBJ1-2; possible D gene TRBD1, 5 bases. This CDR3 region has 15 residues. V lost 3 bases, J lost 2 bases, and 13 bases lay in between. DNA for the CDR3: TGTGCCAGCAGTTTCAACCAGGGACCCAACTATGGCTACACCTTC. Protein product: CASSFNQGPNYGYTF.

This clonotype appeared a few times. The rearrangement joins TRBV13 to TRBJ2-7, with TRBD1 matching 8 bases. The V and J ends lost 4 bases and 2 bases, in that order; junction bases with no gene match: 10. Looked up from germline, CDR1 is PRHDT and CDR2 is FYEKMQ (reference sequence). The CDR3 has 16 amino acids. The CDR3 nucleotides are TGTGCCAGCAGCTACAGCCCGGGACAGGCAACCTACGAGCAGTACTTC. Protein product: CASSYSPGQATYEQYF.

This clonotype has ten or more counts. The V call is TRBV7-2, the J call TRBJ1-2, with TRBD1 matching 8 bases. V shed 1 base, J shed 8 bases, and the junction held 15 bases outside the gene matches. CDR3 length equals 17 residues. The germline V gene encodes CDR1 SGHTA and CDR2 FQGNSA. CDR3 region: CASSLGGGSGRQGGYTF. The DNA for the CDR3 is TGTGCCAGCAGCTTAGGAGGCGGGTCAGGGAGACAGGGGGGCTACACCTTC.

At least ten counts were recorded for this clonotype. The chain uses TRBV6-1 and TRBJ2-3, with 9 bases that match TRBD2. In germline, CDR1 is MNHNS, CDR2 SASEGT. V lost 2 bases, J lost 3 bases, and 12 bases stayed unmatched. The CDR3 sequence is 18 residues long. CDR3 DNA: TGTGCCAGCAGTGAACGGGCTAGCGGGGAACGACAGACAGATACGCAGTATTTT. Translated: CASSERASGERQTDTQYF.

With regard to this clonotype: One end of the junction is discordant with germline, which a read error may explain. The chain carries TRBV2 and TRBJ1-1; 8 bases agree with TRBD1. The CDR3 is 14 residues long. In germline, CDR1 is SNHLY, CDR2 FYNNEI. CDR3 coding DNA: TGTGCCGGCAGTGAGCAGGGGGCAGGCACTGAAGCTTTCTTT. It encodes CAGSEQGAGTEAFF. Full variable domain (rest looked up from reference TRBV2 and TRBJ1-1): EPEVTQTPSHQVTQMGQEVILRCVPISNHLYFYWYRQILGQKVEFLVSFYNNEISEKSEIFDDQFSVERPDGSNFTLKIRSTKLEDSAMYFCAGSEQGAGTEAFFGQGTRLTVV.

This clonotype turned up a few times. V is TRBV6-2 or TRBV6-3 and J is TRBJ2-1; 8 bases map to TRBD1. Germline V CDR1 and CDR2: MNHEY, SVGEGT. J was trimmed by 7 bases and V by 6 bases; bases with no gene match: 8. The CDR3 runs to 14 residues. CDR3 region: CASRRQGQGNEQFF. As DNA, the CDR3 is TGTGCCAGCAGACGACAGGGGCAGGGGAATGAGCAGTTCTTC.

This clonotype was picked up many times. This rearrangement joins TRBV29-1 to TRBJ1-1; D is ambiguous. Trimming stripped 8 bases from V and 11 bases from J, with 18 bases between. The V gene's germline CDR1 is SQVTM and CDR2 ANQGSEA. The CDR3 is 11 residues long. In DNA, the CDR3 is TGCAGCATCGACTCGAGTCGTATGGCTTTCTTT. Translated, it gives CSIDSSRMAFF.